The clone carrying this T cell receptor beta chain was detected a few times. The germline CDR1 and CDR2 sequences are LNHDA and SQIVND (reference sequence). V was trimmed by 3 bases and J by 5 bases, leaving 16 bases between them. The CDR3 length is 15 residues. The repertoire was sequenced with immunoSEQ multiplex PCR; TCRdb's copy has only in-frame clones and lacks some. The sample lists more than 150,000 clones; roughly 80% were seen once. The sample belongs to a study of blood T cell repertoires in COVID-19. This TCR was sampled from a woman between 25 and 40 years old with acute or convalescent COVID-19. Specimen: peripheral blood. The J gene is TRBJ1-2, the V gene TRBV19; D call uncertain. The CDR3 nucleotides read TGTGCCAGTAGTATTGAAGGGAGAATGGGGTATGGCTACACCTTC. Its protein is CASSIEGRMGYGYTF.